The sequence of this TCR beta chain was determined in a study of cytomegalovirus exposure and HLA in healthy donors. The PCR had 60 Vbeta and 13 Jbeta primers. Assay: immunoSEQ multiplex PCR; the TCRdb copy retains only in-frame clones and omits some. The sample has approximately 160,000 clones, 80% seen once; the top ten hold 5.5% to 7.5%. The CDR3 runs to 15 residues. The V gene's germline CDR1 is MGHRA and CDR2 YSYEKL. V lost 6 bases to trimming and J lost 1 base; unmatched junction nucleotides: 7. V is TRBV4-1 and J is TRBJ2-3; 7 bases fit TRBD2. This clonotype was sampled from a man aged 25-45 years in good health and CMV-seropositive. The sample was PBMCs. CDR3 loop: CASRTLAFGTDTQYF. In nucleotides, the CDR3 is TGCGCCAGCAGGACACTAGCGTTCGGCACAGATACGCAGTATTTT.